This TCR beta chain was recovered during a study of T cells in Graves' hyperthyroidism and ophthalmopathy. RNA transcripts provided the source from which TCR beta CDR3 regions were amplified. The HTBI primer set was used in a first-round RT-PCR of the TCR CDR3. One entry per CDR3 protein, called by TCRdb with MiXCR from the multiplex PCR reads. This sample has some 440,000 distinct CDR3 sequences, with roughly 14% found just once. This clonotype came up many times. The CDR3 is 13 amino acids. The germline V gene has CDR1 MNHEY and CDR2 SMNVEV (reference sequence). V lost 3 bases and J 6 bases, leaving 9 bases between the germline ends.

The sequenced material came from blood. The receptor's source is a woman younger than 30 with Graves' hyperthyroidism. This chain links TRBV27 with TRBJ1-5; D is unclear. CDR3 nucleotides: TGTGCCAGCAGTTTGGTCCGGGGTCAGCCCCAGCATTTT. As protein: CASSLVRGQPQHF.